This T cell receptor beta chain derives from a study of cytotoxic CD8 clonotypes in ibrutinib-treated CLL. The CDR3 is 15 residues long. The germline V gene has CDR1 MNHNY and CDR2 SVGAGI (reference sequence). Trimming shortened V by 6 bases and J by 0 bases, and 13 bases separated the two germline ends. Generated by immunoSEQ multiplex PCR, the TCRdb table keeps only in-frame clones and is missing some. The table records 160,000 or so clones, under 85% of them present only once. V usage is TRBV6-6 and J usage is TRBJ2-3, with no clear D. The TCR sequence derives from a human donor with chronic lymphocytic leukemia. The sequencing used PBMCs, collected after 24 months of ibrutinib treatment. The CDR3 coding sequence is TGTGCCAGCAGGGCTTTAAGTCCTAGCACAGATACGCAGTATTTT. It yields the protein CASRALSPSTDTQYF.